The 17 T cell receptor beta chains below were found in one sample sequenced in a study of T-cell reconstitution after alpha-beta-depleted transplantation in children. Preparation of the TCRbeta library used unique molecular identifiers. TCRdb re-derived calls from the PCR reads in MiXCR, one entry per CDR3 protein. The repertoire consists of hundreds of thousands of distinct CDR3 sequences, with less than 15% occurring once and the leading ten covering about 0.79%. The sample was PBMCs, taken before TCRalphabeta/CD19-depleted stem cell transplant. The origin of the receptors is a girl aged 2 to 9 with congenital amegakaryocytic thrombocytopenia, due to receive a stem cell transplant.

This clonotype has more than one count but fewer than ten. The chain employs TRBV15 and TRBJ2-7; no firm D call. V gave up 5 bases and J gave up 3 bases, with 14 bases separating them. Germline-derived CDR1 and CDR2 are LNHNV and YYDKDF (reference sequence). The CDR3 totals 14 residues. CDR3 DNA sequence: TGTGCCACCAGCGACCCCTATACCAACTACGAGCAGTACTTC. Translating gives CATSDPYTNYEQYF.

This clonotype was detected ten times or more. This chain uses TRBV20-1 with TRBJ2-7; 9 bases agree with TRBD2. V was clipped by 7 bases and J by 7 bases; unmatched bases: 11. The germline CDR1 and CDR2 sequences are DFQATT and SNEGSKA (reference sequence). The CDR3 runs 13 residues. DNA of the CDR3: TGCAGTGTATTTAGCGGGAGCGTCCTAGAGCAGTACTTC. It translates to CSVFSGSVLEQYF.

This clonotype has a handful of counts. The rearrangement uses TRBV25-1 and TRBJ2-1, with a possible D match to TRBD2 (6 bases). The CDR3 runs to 16 residues. V lost 0 bases and J lost 8, with 17 bases in between. Germline CDR1 and CDR2: MGHDK and SYGVNS. The CDR3 loop is CASSEYIASWGDEQFF. The CDR3 region has the DNA TGTGCCAGCAGTGAATATATCGCTAGTTGGGGGGATGAGCAGTTCTTC.

At least ten counts were recorded for this clonotype. V usage is TRBV6-5 and J usage is TRBJ2-1; 10 bases agree with TRBD2. Germline V gene sequence: CDR1 MNHEY, CDR2 SVGAGI. CDR3 length equals 16 residues. Trimming took 0 bases from V and 2 from J; bases not matched to a gene: 1. CDR3 in DNA: TGTGCCAGCAGTTACTCCGGACTAGCGGCCTACAATGAGCAGTTCTTC. Encoded protein: CASSYSGLAAYNEQFF.

This clonotype was recorded many times. The V and J genes are TRBV5-1 and TRBJ2-1, with 10 bases lining up with TRBD2. Unmatched junction bases numbered 10, after V lost 3 bases and J lost 7 bases. Per germline, CDR1 SGHRS and CDR2 YFSETQ. The CDR3 is made up of 16 amino acids. The CDR3 region is CASSSLWTSGGNEQFF. DNA of the CDR3: TGCGCCAGCAGCTCCCTGTGGACTAGCGGTGGGAATGAGCAGTTCTTC.

This clonotype was observed once. The V gene is TRBV29-1, the J gene TRBJ2-1; D gene unclear. CDR3 length: 16 residues. CDR1 is SQVTM and CDR2 is ANQGSEA in the germline V gene. V lost 2 bases to trimming and J lost 0 bases, with 14 bases between them. The chain's CDR3 is CSVEFWAESSYNEQFF. The CDR3, as DNA: TGCAGCGTTGAATTTTGGGCGGAAAGCTCCTACAATGAGCAGTTCTTC.

There are a few counts of this clonotype. The genes are TRBV12-3 or TRBV12-4 and TRBJ1-2; 12 bases line up with TRBD1. V lost 5 bases to trimming and J lost 7 bases; unmatched junction nucleotides: 5. The CDR3 runs 14 residues. This CDR3 is CASSPGQGASGYTF. In nucleotides, the CDR3 is TGTGCCAGCAGTCCGGGACAGGGGGCCAGTGGCTACACCTTC.

This clonotype showed up just a few times. The rearrangement links TRBV7-9 to TRBJ2-1; D call uncertain. The V gene lost 6 bases and the J gene lost 2 bases, with 17 bases spanning the gap. The CDR3 contains 16 residues. Germline values: CDR1 SEHNR, CDR2 FQNEAQ (reference sequence). The CDR3 loop reads CASSTPPLSTYNEQFF. The CDR3 region has the DNA TGTGCCAGCAGTACTCCCCCACTGAGCACCTACAATGAGCAGTTCTTC.

V is TRBV7-6 and J is TRBJ2-1; 8 bases fit TRBD1. The V and J ends lost 5 bases and 8 bases, in that order; junction bases with no gene match: 17. The CDR3 sequence is 17 residues long. Germline lookup yields CDR1 SGHVS and CDR2 FNYEAQ. The CDR3 coding sequence is TGTGCCAGCAGCCACCGACAGGGGCCAAGCTCCAACGATGAGCAGTTCTTC. This codes for CASSHRQGPSSNDEQFF. The whole variable domain, filled in from reference TRBV7-6 and TRBJ2-1, reads GAGVSQSPRYKVTKRGQDVALRCDPISGHVSLYWYRQALGQGPEFLTYFNYEAQQDKSGLPNDRFSAERPEGSISTLTIQRTEQRDSAMYRCASSHRQGPSSNDEQFFGPGTRLTVL.

This clonotype came up many times. J is TRBJ1-1 and V is TRBV29-1, with D perhaps matching TRBD1 (6 bases). Germline loops: CDR1 SQVTM, CDR2 ANQGSEA. V shed 4 bases and J shed 0 bases, with 12 bases lying between them. The length of the CDR3 is 14 residues. The CDR3 nucleotides read TGCAGCGTTGTCGGGGACACAGTGAACACTGAAGCTTTCTTT. It yields the protein CSVVGDTVNTEAFF.

This clonotype has a count of ten or more. The chain carries TRBV27 and TRBJ2-3; D is unclear. V shed 7 bases and J shed 2 bases, with 7 bases lying between them. The CDR3 length is 12 residues. Germline CDR1 is MNHEY and CDR2 is SMNVEV (reference sequence). The CDR3 sequence is CASMGYTDTQYF. The CDR3 DNA reads as TGTGCCAGCATGGGATACACAGATACGCAGTATTTT.

This clonotype has ten or more counts. The rearrangement uses TRBV12-3 or TRBV12-4 and TRBJ2-7, with a weak D call TRBD1 (7 bases). The CDR3 runs to 15 residues. Between the trimmed V and J ends, which lost 6 bases and 3 bases, there was a span of 18 bases. CDR3 sequence: CASSRGTAILYEQYF. CDR3 in DNA: TGTGCCAGCAGCCGCGGGACAGCTATTCTCTACGAGCAGTACTTC.

V is TRBV30 and J is TRBJ2-1; D unclear. V lost 0 bases and J lost 4, with 4 bases in between. The CDR3 has 12 amino acids. Germline CDR1 GTSNPN, CDR2 SVGIG (reference sequence). The CDR3 region has the DNA TGTGCCTGGAGTGTAGTATACAATGAGCAGTTCTTC. It encodes CAWSVVYNEQFF.

The table lists this clonotype with many counts. The chain combines TRBV20-1 with TRBJ2-2; TRBD2 aligns across 8 bases. CDR3 length equals 14 residues. Trimming at V came to 2 bases and at J to 6 bases, leaving 5 bases not matched to a gene. The germline V gene has CDR1 DFQATT and CDR2 SNEGSKA (reference sequence). CDR3 amino acids: CSARKPGLAGELFF. The CDR3, as DNA: TGCAGTGCTAGAAAACCGGGACTAGCCGGGGAGCTGTTTTTT.

Many counts were recorded for this clonotype. CDR3 sequence (DNA): TGCAGTACTTCCCCCCAGGGACGGAACACTGAAGCTTTCTTT. As protein: CSTSPQGRNTEAFF. The chain couples TRBV20-1 to TRBJ1-1; possibly TRBD1 for D (5 bases). Looked up from germline, CDR1 is DFQATT and CDR2 is SNEGSKA (reference sequence). This CDR3 spans 14 amino acids. Trimming removed 8 bases from V and 1 base from J, with 17 bases in between.

This chain joins TRBV6-5 and TRBJ2-7; the D gene is possibly TRBD1 (6 bases). Per the germline V gene, CDR1 is MNHEY and CDR2 is SVGAGI. The CDR3 is 15 residues long. Trimming left V 3 bases short and J 2 bases short, with 14 bases between. CDR3 DNA sequence: TGTGCCAGCAGTTATCAGGGGTCGAGCCCCTACGAGCAGTACTTC. It encodes CASSYQGSSPYEQYF.

A few counts support this clonotype. The V gene is TRBV29-1, the J gene TRBJ2-7, with no clear D. The CDR3 totals 13 residues. CDR1 is SQVTM and CDR2 is ANQGSEA in the germline V gene. V gave up 1 base and J gave up 6 bases, with 13 bases separating them. CDR3 in DNA: TGCAGCGTTGAAGGCGACAACGCGTCCGAGCAGTACTTC. This gives the protein CSVEGDNASEQYF.